Listed below are T cell receptor beta chains from one sample, sequenced in a study of early T cells in non-severe SARS-CoV-2 infection. One entry per CDR3 protein, called by TCRdb with MiXCR from the 5' RACE reads. Here the sample spans about 60,000 distinct CDR3 sequences, 20% being singletons. Material: whole blood, obtained at baseline. The receptors shown here come from an adult who was a healthcare worker with PCR-confirmed SARS-CoV-2 infection or an uninfected control (not recorded which). CDR3s include the opening cysteine and the closing phenylalanine or tryptophan. A D gene is named only where the DNA matches it firmly. Rows may omit the clone size; those that give it use once, few, many or a size class.

16	TRBV5-4	NA	TRBJ2-3	NA	CASSDLGIPYTDTQYF	TGTGCCAGCAGTGACCTGGGGATACCTTACACAGATACGCAGTATTTT
14	TRBV5-4	NA	TRBJ2-7	NA	CASSLDGNSYEQYF	TGTGCCAGCAGCTTGGACGGCAACTCCTACGAGCAGTACTTC
14	TRBV12-3/TRBV12-4	NA	TRBJ1-5	few	CASSLEGSRQPQHF	TGTGCCAGCAGTTTAGAGGGGTCCAGACAGCCCCAGCATTTT
13	TRBV20-1	NA	TRBJ1-2	few	CSARDYWRGGYTF	TGCAGTGCTAGAGATTATTGGAGGGGAGGCTACACCTTC
17	TRBV6-5	TRBD2	TRBJ2-1	few	CASSYASGGTNYNEQFF	TGTGCCAGCAGTTACGCTAGCGGGGGAACCAACTACAATGAGCAGTTCTTC
18	TRBV25-1	TRBD2	TRBJ2-1	NA	CASSEHPGTSGEDNEQFF	TGTGCCAGCAGTGAACACCCGGGGACTAGCGGGGAAGACAATGAGCAGTTCTTC
13	TRBV5-4	TRBD1	TRBJ2-5	many	CASSKDREETQYF	TGTGCCAGCAGCAAGGACAGGGAAGAGACCCAGTACTTC
14	TRBV4-1	NA	TRBJ2-5	few	CASSQGDLEETQYF	TGCGCCAGCAGCCAGGGTGACTTAGAAGAGACCCAGTACTTC
13	TRBV20-1	NA	TRBJ1-4	NA	CSAGTVGRGKLFF	TGCAGTGCAGGGACGGTCGGTCGGGGAAAACTGTTTTTT
14	TRBV7-9	NA	TRBJ1-1	few	CASGGISRDTEAFF	TGTGCCAGCGGAGGGATATCCAGGGACACTGAAGCTTTCTTT
14	TRBV7-2	NA	TRBJ2-1	few	CASSLSALQREQFF	TGTGCCAGCAGCTTAAGTGCTCTCCAAAGGGAGCAGTTCTTC
18	TRBV18	NA	TRBJ2-1	few	CASSPPTGQSNHDNEQFF	TGTGCCAGCTCACCACCGACGGGGCAGTCAAATCATGACAATGAGCAGTTCTTC
13	TRBV30	NA	TRBJ1-2	few	CAWSEVWGDGYTF	TGTGCCTGGAGTGAGGTCTGGGGGGATGGCTACACCTTC
12	TRBV12-5	NA	TRBJ2-3	NA	CASGSRTDTQYF	TGTGCTAGTGGTTCCCGCACAGATACGCAGTATTTT
14	TRBV7-3	NA	TRBJ2-2	NA	CASTLGYNTGELFF	TGTGCCAGCACCCTTGGGTACAACACCGGGGAGCTGTTTTTT
15	TRBV20-1	NA	TRBJ2-7	many	CSASPHRVGTYEQYF	TGCAGTGCCAGCCCCCACAGGGTGGGTACCTACGAGCAGTACTTC
15	TRBV9	NA	TRBJ1-6	NA	CASSVGPGTNSPLHF	TGTGCCAGCAGCGTAGGGCCAGGGACTAATTCACCCCTCCACTTT
14	TRBV5-1	TRBD2	TRBJ2-5	once	CASSPGTPSGTQYF	TGCGCCAGCAGCCCCGGGACTCCTAGCGGAACACAGTACTTC
12	TRBV12-3/TRBV12-4	NA	TRBJ1-1	NA	CASSPGLHAAFF	TGTGCCAGCAGTCCGGGTCTTCATGCAGCTTTCTTT
16	TRBV5-1	TRBD1	TRBJ2-1	NA	CASSLAWDSSYNEQFF	TGCGCCAGCAGCTTGGCCTGGGACAGCTCCTACAATGAGCAGTTCTTC
13	TRBV2	NA	TRBJ2-2	NA	CASSEAGTGELFF	TGTGCCAGCAGTGAAGCGGGGACCGGGGAGCTGTTTTTT
12	TRBV5-6	NA	TRBJ1-1	NA	CASSLGRIEAFF	TGTGCCAGCAGCTTGGGGAGGATTGAAGCTTTCTTT
15	TRBV12-3/TRBV12-4	TRBD2	TRBJ2-1	NA	CASRVAGVPSNEQFF	TGTGCCAGCAGGGTAGCGGGGGTGCCTTCCAATGAGCAGTTCTTC
14	TRBV10-2	NA	TRBJ1-1	many	CASREPATNTEAFF	TGCGCCAGCAGGGAGCCAGCGACGAACACTGAAGCTTTCTTT
16	TRBV6-2/TRBV6-3	TRBD2	TRBJ2-3	NA	CASRTLLAGGMDTQYF	TGTGCCAGCAGGACCCTCCTAGCGGGGGGGATGGATACGCAGTATTTT
16	TRBV11-3	TRBD1	TRBJ2-2	few	CASSLAYDRATGELFF	TGTGCCAGCAGCTTAGCCTACGACAGGGCCACCGGGGAGCTGTTTTTT
13	TRBV7-9	NA	TRBJ2-1	few	CASSLDYAGIRFF	TGTGCCAGCAGCTTAGATTACGCGGGGATACGGTTCTTC
15	TRBV6-4	NA	TRBJ1-1	many	CANLNRPDSNTEAFF	TGTGCCAATCTGAATCGCCCCGACAGCAACACTGAAGCTTTCTTT
14	TRBV5-4	NA	TRBJ2-3	NA	CASSPDFSTDTQYF	TGTGCCAGCAGCCCGGACTTTTCGACAGATACGCAGTATTTT
13	TRBV7-9	NA	TRBJ2-3	few	CASSRTSPDTQYF	TGTGCCAGCAGCCGAACTAGTCCAGATACGCAGTATTTT
11	TRBV30	NA	TRBJ1-4	NA	CAWSLDEKLFF	TGTGCCTGGAGTTTGGATGAAAAACTGTTTTTT
11	TRBV5-5	NA	TRBJ2-7	many	CASGAAYEQYF	TGTGCCTCCGGCGCGGCCTACGAGCAGTACTTC
15	TRBV4-1	NA	TRBJ1-2	once	CASSQRIQTNYGYTF	TGCGCCAGCAGCCAACGTATTCAGACCAACTATGGCTACACCTTC
14	TRBV4-2	NA	TRBJ1-1	few	CASSQPRSNTEAFF	TGTGCCAGCAGTCAACCCCGGTCCAACACTGAAGCTTTCTTT
14	TRBV18	NA	TRBJ2-3	NA	CASSPNTPTDTQYF	TGTGCCAGCTCACCGAATACCCCCACAGATACGCAGTATTTT
14	TRBV5-1	NA	TRBJ2-1	few	CASSLGSFPGEQFF	TGCGCCAGCAGCTTGGGATCTTTTCCTGGTGAGCAGTTCTTC
13	TRBV2	NA	TRBJ1-4	few	CASSLDSNEKLFF	TGTGCCAGCAGTCTGGACAGTAATGAAAAACTGTTTTTT
14	TRBV12-3/TRBV12-4	TRBD1	TRBJ1-4	NA	CASRPDRGSEKLFF	TGTGCCAGCAGGCCCGACAGGGGCAGTGAAAAACTGTTTTTT
14	TRBV2	TRBD2	TRBJ2-1	few	CASKRGTSSNEQFF	TGTGCCAGCAAAAGAGGGACTAGCAGCAATGAGCAGTTCTTC
17	TRBV7-2	TRBD2	TRBJ2-3	few	CASSLIASGGLGNTQYF	TGTGCCAGCAGCTTAATAGCGAGCGGGGGCTTGGGGAATACGCAGTATTTT
13	TRBV7-3	NA	TRBJ2-1	NA	CASSLAGFHEQFF	TGTGCCAGCAGCTTAGCAGGGTTTCATGAGCAGTTCTTC
15	TRBV7-9	NA	TRBJ1-1	many	CASSLALRANTEAFF	TGTGCCAGCAGCTTAGCGCTCAGGGCCAACACTGAAGCTTTCTTT
12	TRBV20-1	TRBD1	TRBJ2-7	NA	CSAPTGGGEQYF	TGCAGTGCCCCGACAGGGGGCGGCGAGCAGTACTTC